There are many counts of the clone carrying this TCR beta chain. What it binds is unknown. This may arise from a read error, as a much more abundant clone is one base away. Where ophthalmopathy was absent within 18 months of follow-up, hyperthyroidism was stable. RNA served as the template for amplifying TCR beta CDR3 regions. HTBI primers were employed in first-round RT-PCR, then a second-round multiplex PCR followed. TCRdb itself ran the multiplex PCR reads through MiXCR, one entry per CDR3 protein. The sample holds roughly 380,000 distinct CDR3 sequences; over 15% are singletons and the top ten take 5.5% to 7%. The CDR3 consists of 12 residues. Germline-derived CDR1 and CDR2 are MNHEY and SVGAGI. With 4 bases clipped from V and 8 bases from J, the junction kept 4 bases outside the gene matches. The data are from a study of Graves' ophthalmopathy and Graves' hyperthyroidism. Turning to the study itself: Before any treatment was given, at initial diagnosis, peripheral blood was collected.

Study observations and caveats: A 13-signature model separated ophthalmopathy from stable hyperthyroidism, 85% to 90% sensitivity, 80% to 83% specificity.

This chain joins TRBV6-5 and TRBJ1-2; 7 nucleotides match TRBD1. The clonotype was recovered from a woman younger than 30 with stable Graves' hyperthyroidism. Sequencing used peripheral blood. The CDR3 here is CASSCPGGGYTF. Here the CDR3 DNA reads TGTGCCAGCAGTTGCCCAGGGGGAGGCTACACCTTC.